Below, 22 T cell receptor beta chains from the same sample are listed, as sequenced in a study of cytomegalovirus exposure and HLA in healthy donors (dated by TCRdb to about 2017). The library was built by means of the immunoSEQ multiplex PCR assay. For the multiplex PCR, a mixture combining 60 forward primers for TCR Vbeta segments and 13 reverse primers for TCR Jbeta segments was used. TCRdb provides this immuneACCESS table in a form limited to in-frame rearrangements. Some clones are lacking; in checked studies, under half of them reflect an unresolved V gene, and why the rest are absent is not known. This sample has roughly 160,000 clones in its table, and around 80% of those were observed once. Approximately 2% of the sample belongs to the ten largest clones. Sequencing used PBMCs. The receptor source for this set is a man in his forties in good health and CMV-seronegative.

This clone has only a few counts. J is TRBJ2-6 and V is TRBV5-1; TRBD1 matches at 12 bases. The CDR3 runs to 20 residues. Losses at the gene ends were 7 bases for V and 4 bases for J; bases not matched to a gene: 18. CDR1 and CDR2 from the germline V gene are SGHRS and YFSETQ. The CDR3 DNA follows: TGCGCCAGCTCGCGACTCTTACCGGGACAGGGGGCGCCCGGGGCCAACGTCCTGACTTTC. Encoded protein: CASSRLLPGQGAPGANVLTF.

The chain combines TRBV15 with TRBJ1-1; no reliable D call. Per germline, CDR1 LNHNV and CDR2 YYDKDF (reference sequence). Deletions cut 4 bases from V and 1 base from J, with 7 bases between. The CDR3 contains 13 residues. DNA of the CDR3: TGTGCCACCAGCAATTTACAGAACACTGAAGCTTTCTTT. This sequence encodes CATSNLQNTEAFF.

The CDR3 nucleotides read TGTGCCAGCAGTTTGAGCGGGAGGGCAGATACGCAGTATTTT. Translated, it gives CASSLSGRADTQYF. The J gene is TRBJ2-3, the V gene TRBV27; 10 bases line up with TRBD2. The CDR3 extends over 14 amino acids. The germline gives CDR1 MNHEY, CDR2 SMNVEV (reference sequence). With V trimmed by 3 bases and J by 4 bases, 1 base remained unmatched.

The chain links TRBV19 to TRBJ2-7; maybe TRBD1 (5 bases). The CDR3 consists of 14 residues. Germline V gene sequence: CDR1 LNHDA, CDR2 SQIVND (reference sequence). V was cut by 4 bases and J by 2 bases, with 12 bases left in between. This CDR3 is CASSKAGLPYEQYF. The CDR3 DNA follows: TGTGCCAGTAGTAAGGCAGGGTTACCCTACGAGCAGTACTTC. Variable domain in full (rest from reference TRBV19 and TRBJ2-7): DGGITQSPKYLFRKEGQNVTLSCEQNLNHDAMYWYRQDPGQGLRLIYYSQIVNDFQKGDIAEGYSVSREKKESFPLTVTSAQKNPTAFYLCASSKAGLPYEQYFGPGTRLTVT.

The gene calls are TRBV30 and TRBJ2-1, with 10 positions matching TRBD2. The CDR3 covers 14 residues. V was clipped by 4 bases and J by 4 bases; unmatched bases: 4. CDR1 GTSNPN and CDR2 SVGIG come from the germline V gene (reference sequence). The CDR3 DNA sequence: TGTGCCTGGACTAGCGGGAGCCCTTACAATGAGCAGTTCTTC. Protein sequence: CAWTSGSPYNEQFF.

A few counts support this clone. The chain joins TRBV5-8 to TRBJ1-4; TRBD1 matches 11 bases. CDR3 length: 17 residues. J gave up 6 bases and V 4 bases, and 11 bases lay outside the gene matches. Germline V CDR1 and CDR2: SGHTS, YDEGEE. CDR3 nucleotides: TGTGCCAGCAGCCCGGGACAGGGGGTCGGCAAGGATGAAAAACTGTTTTTT. It specifies CASSPGQGVGKDEKLFF.

The rearrangement links TRBV19 to TRBJ1-5, with D possibly being TRBD1 (6 bases). The CDR3 length is 15 residues. Germline CDR1 and CDR2: LNHDA and SQIVND (reference sequence). The V and J ends lost 4 bases and 5 bases respectively, with 15 bases between them. Written as DNA, the CDR3 is TGTGCCAGTAGTACCCCCGGACAGAGACATCAGCCCCAGCATTTT. Encoded protein: CASSTPGQRHQPQHF.

The genes are TRBV7-2 and TRBJ2-7, with TRBD1 as a possible D gene (6 bases). The CDR3 sequence is 11 residues long. Per germline, CDR1 SGHTA and CDR2 FQGNSA. With 5 bases removed from V and 9 bases from J, the gap between germline ends came to 11 bases. The CDR3 protein is CASSGGLPQYF. CDR3 sequence (DNA): TGTGCCAGCAGCGGGGGCCTACCGCAGTACTTC.

V gene TRBV18 combines with J gene TRBJ2-2, with D unclear. CDR3 length: 14 amino acids. Germline CDR1 KGHSH, CDR2 LQKENI. V lost 3 bases and J lost 1, with 6 bases in between. The CDR3 DNA follows: TGTGCCAGCTCACCGGGCAGGAACACCGGGGAGCTGTTTTTT. Amino acid sequence: CASSPGRNTGELFF.

V is TRBV18 and J is TRBJ1-1; possible D gene TRBD1, 6 bases. The germline V gene has CDR1 KGHSH and CDR2 LQKENI. The CDR3 length is 16 residues. Trimming took 5 bases from V and 0 from J, leaving 16 bases between them. The CDR3 here is CASSTLSGQMNTEAFF. The CDR3 DNA reads TGTGCCAGCTCAACTCTCTCGGGACAAATGAACACTGAAGCTTTCTTT.

The chain has TRBV7-8 and TRBJ1-1, with a possible D match to TRBD1 (6 bases). Between the trimmed V and J ends, which lost 4 bases and 0 bases, there was a span of 12 bases. Germline-derived CDR1 and CDR2 are SGHVS and FQNEAQ. The CDR3 runs 15 residues. In DNA, the CDR3 is TGTGCCAGCAGCTCCCGTAGGGGGATGAACACTGAAGCTTTCTTT. As protein: CASSSRRGMNTEAFF.

The chain recombines TRBV5-1 with TRBJ1-1; 7 bases agree with TRBD1. Trimming cost V 3 bases and J 0 bases; bases outside gene matches: 5. The CDR3 is 15 residues long. CDR1 and CDR2 from the germline V gene are SGHRS and YFSETQ. The CDR3 bases are TGCGCCAGCAGCTATGGGGGACAGTTGAACACTGAAGCTTTCTTT. Protein: CASSYGGQLNTEAFF.

The DNA for the CDR3 is TGTGCCAGCAGCGCCCCATTAGCCGAATATGCCGGGTACGAGCAGTACTTC. This translates into CASSAPLAEYAGYEQYF. The chain joins TRBV9 to TRBJ2-5; D gene unclear. The J call is doubtful: the DNA matches TRBJ2-7 better. CDR3 size: 17 residues. Germline V CDR1 and CDR2: SGDLS, YYNGEE.

The table lists this clone with a few counts. V usage is TRBV30 and J usage is TRBJ2-4; D uncertain. Deletions cut 5 bases from V and 9 bases from J, with 17 bases between. CDR3 length equals 13 residues. CDR1 and CDR2 (germline): GTSNPN, SVGIG (reference sequence). The CDR3 bases are TGTGCCTGGGGGCTTGATAGTGTAGGCATTCAGTACTTC. Protein: CAWGLDSVGIQYF.

V is TRBV18 and J is TRBJ2-7; D is perhaps TRBD2 (5 bases). The germline V gene has CDR1 KGHSH and CDR2 LQKENI. This CDR3 has 14 amino acids. The germline V and J ends were trimmed by 1 base and 0 bases, with 7 bases remaining between them. The DNA for the CDR3 is TGTGCCAGCTCACCACGAGCGGCCTCCTACGAGCAGTACTTC. Translated: CASSPRAASYEQYF.

J is TRBJ1-1 and V is TRBV5-6, with 9 positions matching TRBD1. The CDR3 has 16 residues. Germline assignment: CDR1 SGHDT and CDR2 YYEEEE. V shed 2 bases and J 5 bases; nucleotides not matched to a gene: 10. The DNA for the CDR3 is TGTGCCAGCAGCTTATTGGACAGGGGATTAAAAACTGAAGCTTTCTTT. Residues: CASSLLDRGLKTEAFF.

The chain uses TRBV11-2 and TRBJ2-7; the match to TRBD1 covers 10 bases. The CDR3 is 14 amino acids. CDR1 SGHAT and CDR2 FQNNGV come from the germline V gene. J gave up 4 bases and V 5 bases, and 5 bases lay outside the gene matches. CDR3 residues: CASSHPGQGYEQYF. The CDR3 DNA reads as TGTGCCAGCAGCCACCCGGGACAGGGGTACGAGCAGTACTTC.

About this clone: Other DNA sequences from this sample encode an identical CDR3 as well. Here the CDR3 reads CASSATSGRAVETQYF. The CDR3 DNA sequence: TGTGCCAGTAGCGCCACTAGCGGGAGGGCCGTAGAGACCCAGTACTTC. The chain uses TRBV7-8 and TRBJ2-5; 13 bases fit TRBD2. CDR1 and CDR2 (germline): SGHVS, FQNEAQ. The CDR3 is made up of 16 amino acids. Trimming took 9 bases from V and 4 from J; bases not matched to a gene: 11.

V usage is TRBV30 and J usage is TRBJ1-2; D call uncertain. This CDR3 is 12 amino acids long. Germline loops: CDR1 GTSNPN, CDR2 SVGIG (reference sequence). The V gene lost 1 base and the J gene lost 8 bases, with 11 bases spanning the gap. DNA for the CDR3: TGTGCCTGGAGTGCCCAGGCGGGCGGCTACACCTTC. This translates into CAWSAQAGGYTF.

The rearrangement uses TRBV7-2 and TRBJ2-7; 9 nucleotides line up with TRBD2. The length of the CDR3 is 16 residues. Germline V CDR1 and CDR2: SGHTA, FQGNSA. The V and J ends lost 1 base and 3 bases, in that order; junction bases with no gene match: 7. In DNA, the CDR3 is TGTGCCAGCAGCTTAGATAGGACTAGCGCAATCTACGAGCAGTACTTC. Encoded protein: CASSLDRTSAIYEQYF. Full variable domain (outside the CDR3, taken from reference TRBV7-2 and TRBJ2-7): GAGVSQSPSNKVTEKGKDVELRCDPISGHTALYWYRQSLGQGLEFLIYFQGNSAPDKSGLPSDRFSAERTGGSVSTLTIQRTQQEDSAVYLCASSLDRTSAIYEQYFGPGTRLTVT.

The rearrangement joins TRBV13 to TRBJ2-2, with 13 bases matching TRBD2. This CDR3 is 17 amino acids long. Unmatched junction bases numbered 10, after V lost 5 bases and J lost 7 bases. Germline assignment: CDR1 PRHDT and CDR2 FYEKMQ (reference sequence). Here the CDR3 reads CASSLTWTSGRIGELFF. CDR3 bases: TGTGCCAGCAGCCTGACCTGGACTAGCGGGAGAATCGGGGAGCTGTTTTTT.

This clone was detected once. The chain uses TRBV18 and TRBJ2-4; 8 positions agree with TRBD1. CDR1 is KGHSH and CDR2 is LQKENI in the germline V gene. Losses at the gene ends were 5 bases for V and 9 bases for J; bases not matched to a gene: 3. The CDR3 sequence is 12 residues long. The CDR3 region has the DNA TGTGCCAGCTCAGGACAGGGTGGCATTCAGTACTTC. As protein: CASSGQGGIQYF.